The clone carrying this T cell receptor (beta chain) was seen a few times. The Seattle patients joined while their infection was active and were tracked longitudinally afterward. The sample comes from a study of blood T cell repertoires in COVID-19. About the research overall: Acute and convalescent COVID-19 samples came from the United States, Italy and Spain.

Profiling relied on immunoSEQ multiplex PCR, and the TCRdb table lists in-frame clones only, not all of them. The data show approximately 500,000 clones, around 90% seen once. Trimming pared 0 bases from V and 0 bases from J, leaving 12 bases between. Germline CDR1 and CDR2: SGHAT and FQNNGV. This CDR3 contains 16 residues. V usage is TRBV11-2 and J usage is TRBJ2-7; D unclear. This receptor was identified in a woman aged 45-60 years with COVID-19, enrolled during active disease. The sample comprised peripheral blood. CDR3 sequence (DNA): TGTGCCAGCAGCTTAGATTTGCCCGTGAGCTCCTACGAGCAGTACTTC. Translation: CASSLDLPVSSYEQYF.